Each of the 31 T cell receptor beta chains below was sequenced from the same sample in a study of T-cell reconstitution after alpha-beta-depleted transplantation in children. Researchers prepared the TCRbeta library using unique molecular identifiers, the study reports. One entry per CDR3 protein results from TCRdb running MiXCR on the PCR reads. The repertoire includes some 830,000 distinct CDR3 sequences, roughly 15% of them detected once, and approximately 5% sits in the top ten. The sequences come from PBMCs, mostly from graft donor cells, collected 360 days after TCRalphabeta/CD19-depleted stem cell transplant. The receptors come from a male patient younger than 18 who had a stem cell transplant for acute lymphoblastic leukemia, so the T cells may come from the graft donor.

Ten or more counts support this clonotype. CDR3 DNA: TGTGCCAGCAGTTTAGTCAGGGGGCAAAATCAGCCCCAGCATTTT. It codes for CASSLVRGQNQPQHF. The chain uses TRBV12-3 or TRBV12-4 and TRBJ1-5; 8 nucleotides agree with TRBD1. The CDR3 sequence is 15 residues long. V lost 1 base and J lost 4; bases outside the gene matches: 3.

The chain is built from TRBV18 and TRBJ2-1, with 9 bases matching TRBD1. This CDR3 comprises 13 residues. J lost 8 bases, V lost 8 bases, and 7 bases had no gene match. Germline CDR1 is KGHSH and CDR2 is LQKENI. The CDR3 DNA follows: TGTGCCAGCAAGAGGGACAGGGCCCATGAGCAGTTCTTC. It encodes CASKRDRAHEQFF.

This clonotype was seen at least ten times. CDR3 sequence: CASSLITYEQYF. CDR3 in DNA: TGTGCCAGCAGCTTAATAACCTACGAGCAGTACTTC. The chain links TRBV5-5 to TRBJ2-7; D not resolved. Trimming removed 2 bases from V and 2 bases from J, with 5 bases in between. The germline V gene encodes CDR1 SGHKS and CDR2 YYEKEE (reference sequence). The CDR3 is 12 residues long.

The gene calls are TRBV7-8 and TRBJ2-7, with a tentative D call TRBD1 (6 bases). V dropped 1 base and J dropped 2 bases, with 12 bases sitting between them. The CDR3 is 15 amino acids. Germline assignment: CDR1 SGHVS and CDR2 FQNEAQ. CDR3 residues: CASSLEGQRTYEQYF. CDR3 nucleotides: TGTGCCAGCAGCTTAGAAGGACAGCGTACCTACGAGCAGTACTTC.

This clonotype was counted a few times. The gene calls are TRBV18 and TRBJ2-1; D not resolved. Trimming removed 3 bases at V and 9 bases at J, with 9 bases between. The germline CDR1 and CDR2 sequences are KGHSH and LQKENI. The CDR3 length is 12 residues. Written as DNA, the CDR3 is TGTGCCAGCTCACCGGTTGTTGCTGAGCAGTTCTTC. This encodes CASSPVVAEQFF.

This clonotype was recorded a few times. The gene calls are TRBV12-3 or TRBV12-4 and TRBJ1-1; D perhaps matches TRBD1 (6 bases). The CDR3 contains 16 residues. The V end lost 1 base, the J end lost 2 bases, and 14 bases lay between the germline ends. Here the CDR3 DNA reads TGTGCCAGCAGTTTAGGATCATGGACAGCCAACACTGAAGCTTTCTTT. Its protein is CASSLGSWTANTEAFF.

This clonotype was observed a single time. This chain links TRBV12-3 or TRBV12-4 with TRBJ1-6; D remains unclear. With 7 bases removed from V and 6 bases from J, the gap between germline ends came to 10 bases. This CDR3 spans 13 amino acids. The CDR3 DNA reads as TGTGCCAGCACACGCCGGGGTAATTCACCCCTCCACTTT. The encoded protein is CASTRRGNSPLHF.

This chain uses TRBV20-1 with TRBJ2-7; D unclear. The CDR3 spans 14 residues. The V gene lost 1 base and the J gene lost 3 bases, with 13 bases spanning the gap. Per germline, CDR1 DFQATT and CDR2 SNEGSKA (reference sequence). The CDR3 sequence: CSARGPPGGYEQYF. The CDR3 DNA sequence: TGCAGTGCTAGAGGTCCACCTGGTGGCTACGAGCAGTACTTC.

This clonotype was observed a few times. CDR3 amino acids: CASSLNGLSSYNEQFF. CDR3 DNA: TGCGCCAGCAGCTTGAATGGCTTGAGCTCCTACAATGAGCAGTTCTTC. The genes are TRBV5-1 and TRBJ2-1; D is unresolved. V was cut by 1 base and J by 0 bases, with 11 bases left in between. Germline CDR1 reads SGHRS; CDR2 reads YFSETQ. The CDR3 has 16 residues.

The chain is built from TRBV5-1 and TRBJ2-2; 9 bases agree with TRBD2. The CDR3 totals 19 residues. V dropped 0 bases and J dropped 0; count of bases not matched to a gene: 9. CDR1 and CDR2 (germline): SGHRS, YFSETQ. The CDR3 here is CASSLEPSGAPANTGELFF. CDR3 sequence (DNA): TGCGCCAGCAGCTTGGAACCTAGCGGGGCCCCCGCGAACACCGGGGAGCTGTTTTTT.

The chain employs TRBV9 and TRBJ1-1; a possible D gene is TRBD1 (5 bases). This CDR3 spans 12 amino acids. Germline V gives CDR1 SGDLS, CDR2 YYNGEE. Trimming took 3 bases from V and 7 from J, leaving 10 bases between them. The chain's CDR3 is CASSADSLEAFF. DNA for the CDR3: TGTGCCAGCAGCGCCGACAGTCTTGAAGCTTTCTTT.

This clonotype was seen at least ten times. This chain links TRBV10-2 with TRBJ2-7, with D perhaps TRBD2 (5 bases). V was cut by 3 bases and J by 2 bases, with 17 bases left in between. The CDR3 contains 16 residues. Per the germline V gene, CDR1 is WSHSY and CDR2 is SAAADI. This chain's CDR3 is CASSDLLGSGTYEQYF. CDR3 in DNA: TGCGCCAGCAGTGACCTCCTTGGGAGTGGCACCTACGAGCAGTACTTC.

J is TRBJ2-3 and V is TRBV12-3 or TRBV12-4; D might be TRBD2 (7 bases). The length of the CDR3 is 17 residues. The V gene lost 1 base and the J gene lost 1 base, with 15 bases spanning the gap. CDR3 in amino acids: CASSLGRGALGTDTQYF. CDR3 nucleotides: TGTGCCAGCAGTTTAGGACGGGGGGCGCTGGGCACAGATACGCAGTATTTT.

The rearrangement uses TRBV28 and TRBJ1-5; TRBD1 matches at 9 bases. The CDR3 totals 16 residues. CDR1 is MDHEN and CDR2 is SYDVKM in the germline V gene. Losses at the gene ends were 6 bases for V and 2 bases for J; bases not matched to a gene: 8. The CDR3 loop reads CASSRGTGRGNQPQHF. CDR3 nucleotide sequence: TGTGCCAGCAGCCGCGGGACAGGGAGAGGCAATCAGCCCCAGCATTTT.

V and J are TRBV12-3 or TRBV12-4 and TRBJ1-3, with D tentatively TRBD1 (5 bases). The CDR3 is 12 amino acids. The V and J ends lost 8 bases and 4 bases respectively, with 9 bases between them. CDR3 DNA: TGTGCCAGCCGCCCAGGGGGAAACACCATATATTTT. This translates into CASRPGGNTIYF.

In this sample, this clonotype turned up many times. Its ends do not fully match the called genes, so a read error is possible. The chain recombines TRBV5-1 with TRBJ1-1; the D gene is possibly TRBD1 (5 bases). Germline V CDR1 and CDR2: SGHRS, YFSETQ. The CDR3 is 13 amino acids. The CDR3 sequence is CASSFTGNTEAFF. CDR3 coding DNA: TGTGCCAGCAGCTTTACAGGGAACACTGAAGCTTTCTTT.

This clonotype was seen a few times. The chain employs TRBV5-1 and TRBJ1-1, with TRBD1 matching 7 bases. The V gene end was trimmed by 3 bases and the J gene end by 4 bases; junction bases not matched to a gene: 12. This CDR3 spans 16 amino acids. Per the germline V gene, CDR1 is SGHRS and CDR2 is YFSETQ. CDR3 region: CASSSRPGTAGTEAFF. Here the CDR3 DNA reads TGCGCCAGCAGCTCAAGACCCGGGACAGCCGGCACTGAAGCTTTCTTT.

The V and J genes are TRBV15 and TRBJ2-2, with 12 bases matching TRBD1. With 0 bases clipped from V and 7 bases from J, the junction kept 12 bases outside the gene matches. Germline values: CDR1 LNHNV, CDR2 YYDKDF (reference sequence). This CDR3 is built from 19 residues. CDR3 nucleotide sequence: TGTGCCACCAGCAGAGAGTCGGGACAGGGGGCAGAGGTGTTCGGGGAGCTGTTTTTT. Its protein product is CATSRESGQGAEVFGELFF.

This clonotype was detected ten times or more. CDR3 in amino acids: CASSLLEDEQFF. The CDR3 DNA follows: TGTGCCAGCAGCTTACTGGAGGATGAGCAGTTCTTC. The genes are TRBV7-9 and TRBJ2-1; tentative D call: TRBD2 (5 bases). Germline CDR1 SEHNR, CDR2 FQNEAQ (reference sequence). Trimming took 2 bases from V and 8 from J, leaving 7 bases between them. The CDR3 consists of 12 residues. The full variable domain, with the rest looked up from reference TRBV7-9 and TRBJ2-1, is DTGVSQNPRHKITKRGQNVTFRCDPISEHNRLYWYRQTLGQGPEFLTYFQNEAQLEKSRLLSDRFSAERPKGSFSTLEIQRTEQGDSAMYLCASSLLEDEQFFGPGTRLTVL.

The CDR3: CASSFLQGRNEQYF. For the CDR3, the DNA is TGTGCCAGCAGTTTCCTACAGGGAAGGAACGAGCAGTACTTC. The gene calls are TRBV12-3 or TRBV12-4 and TRBJ2-7; D is possibly TRBD1 (6 bases). Trimming cost V 3 bases and J 5 bases, with 14 bases left between them. This CDR3 is 14 amino acids long.

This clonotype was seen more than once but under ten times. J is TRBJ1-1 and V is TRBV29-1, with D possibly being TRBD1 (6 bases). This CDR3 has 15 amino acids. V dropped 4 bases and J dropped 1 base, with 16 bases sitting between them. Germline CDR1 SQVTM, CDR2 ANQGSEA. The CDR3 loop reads CSVVAGAIGNTEAFF. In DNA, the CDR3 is TGCAGCGTTGTGGCAGGGGCGATTGGGAACACTGAAGCTTTCTTT.

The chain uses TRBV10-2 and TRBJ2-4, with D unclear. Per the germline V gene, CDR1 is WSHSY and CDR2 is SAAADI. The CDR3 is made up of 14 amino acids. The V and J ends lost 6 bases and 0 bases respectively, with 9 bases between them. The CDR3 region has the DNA TGCGCCAGCAGGGCCCTCCGAGCCAAAAACATTCAGTACTTC. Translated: CASRALRAKNIQYF.

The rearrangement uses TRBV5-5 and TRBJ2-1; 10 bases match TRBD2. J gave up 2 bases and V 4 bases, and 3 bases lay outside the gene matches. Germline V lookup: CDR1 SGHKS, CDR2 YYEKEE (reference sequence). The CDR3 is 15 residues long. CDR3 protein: CASSNLAGAYNEQFF. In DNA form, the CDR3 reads TGTGCCAGCAGCAACCTAGCGGGAGCCTACAATGAGCAGTTCTTC.

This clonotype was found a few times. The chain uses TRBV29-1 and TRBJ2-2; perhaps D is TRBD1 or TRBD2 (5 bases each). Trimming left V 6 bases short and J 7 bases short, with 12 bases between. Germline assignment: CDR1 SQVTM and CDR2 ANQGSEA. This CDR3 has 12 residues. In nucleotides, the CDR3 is TGCAGCGTAGGGACGTCAGGCGGGGAGCTGTTTTTT. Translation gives CSVGTSGGELFF.

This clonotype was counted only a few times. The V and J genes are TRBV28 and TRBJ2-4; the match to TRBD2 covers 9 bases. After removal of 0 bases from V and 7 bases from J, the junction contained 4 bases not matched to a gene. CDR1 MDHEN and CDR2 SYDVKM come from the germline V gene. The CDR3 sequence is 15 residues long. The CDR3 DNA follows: TGTGCCAGCAGTTTATGGAGCGGGAGGCCCAACATTCAGTACTTC. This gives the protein CASSLWSGRPNIQYF.

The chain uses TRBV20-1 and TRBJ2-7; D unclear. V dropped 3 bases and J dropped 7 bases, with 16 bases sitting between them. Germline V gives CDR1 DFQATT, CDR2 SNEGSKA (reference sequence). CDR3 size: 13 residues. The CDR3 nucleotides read TGCAGTGCTAGTTCCTATGTACGTGTGGAGCAGTACTTC. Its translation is CSASSYVRVEQYF.

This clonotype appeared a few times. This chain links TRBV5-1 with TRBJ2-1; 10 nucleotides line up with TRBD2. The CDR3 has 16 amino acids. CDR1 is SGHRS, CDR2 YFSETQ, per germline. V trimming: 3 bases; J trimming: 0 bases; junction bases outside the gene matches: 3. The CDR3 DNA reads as TGCGCCAGCAGCTGGACTAGCGGAACCTCCTACAATGAGCAGTTCTTC. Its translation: CASSWTSGTSYNEQFF.

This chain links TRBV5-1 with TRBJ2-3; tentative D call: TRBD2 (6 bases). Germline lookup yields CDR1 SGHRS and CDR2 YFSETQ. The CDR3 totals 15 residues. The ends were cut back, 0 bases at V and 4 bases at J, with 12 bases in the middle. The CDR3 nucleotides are TGCGCCAGCAGCTTGGTTGAATCGGGAGCAGATACGCAGTATTTT. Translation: CASSLVESGADTQYF.

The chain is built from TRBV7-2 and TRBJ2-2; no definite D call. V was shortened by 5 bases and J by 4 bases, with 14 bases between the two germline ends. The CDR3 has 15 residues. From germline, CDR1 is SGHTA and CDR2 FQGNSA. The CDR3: CASSIEIRSTGELFF. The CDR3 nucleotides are TGTGCCAGCAGCATCGAAATCCGATCCACCGGGGAGCTGTTTTTT.

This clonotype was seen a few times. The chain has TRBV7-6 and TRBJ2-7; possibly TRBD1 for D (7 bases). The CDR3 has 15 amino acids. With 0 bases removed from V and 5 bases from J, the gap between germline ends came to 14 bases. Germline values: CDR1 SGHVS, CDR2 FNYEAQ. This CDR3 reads CASSLAQTGRNEQYF. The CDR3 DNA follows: TGTGCCAGCAGCTTAGCGCAGACAGGGAGGAACGAGCAGTACTTC.

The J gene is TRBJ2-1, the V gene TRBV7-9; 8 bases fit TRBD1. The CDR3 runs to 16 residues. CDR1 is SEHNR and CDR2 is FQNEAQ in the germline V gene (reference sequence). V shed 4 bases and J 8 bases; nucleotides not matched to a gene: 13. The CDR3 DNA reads TGTGCCAGCAGCTGGAGGACAGGGCCCCTTCAGGATGAGCAGTTCTTC. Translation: CASSWRTGPLQDEQFF.